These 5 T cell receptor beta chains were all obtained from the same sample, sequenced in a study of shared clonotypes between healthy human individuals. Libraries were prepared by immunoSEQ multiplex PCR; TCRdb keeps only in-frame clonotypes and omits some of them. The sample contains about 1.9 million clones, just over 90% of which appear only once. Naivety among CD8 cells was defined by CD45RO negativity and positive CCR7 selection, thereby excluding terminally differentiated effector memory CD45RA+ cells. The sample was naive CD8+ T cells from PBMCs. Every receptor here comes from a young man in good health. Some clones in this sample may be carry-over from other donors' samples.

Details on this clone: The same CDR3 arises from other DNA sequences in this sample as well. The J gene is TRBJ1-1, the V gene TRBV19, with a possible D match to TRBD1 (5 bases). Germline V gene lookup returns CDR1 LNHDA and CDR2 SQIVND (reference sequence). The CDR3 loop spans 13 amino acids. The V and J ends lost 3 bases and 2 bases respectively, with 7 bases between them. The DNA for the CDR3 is TGTGCCAGTAGTATTGGGGGAAACACTGAAGCTTTCTTT. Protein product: CASSIGGNTEAFF. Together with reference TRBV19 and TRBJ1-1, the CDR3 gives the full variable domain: DGGITQSPKYLFRKEGQNVTLSCEQNLNHDAMYWYRQDPGQGLRLIYYSQIVNDFQKGDIAEGYSVSREKKESFPLTVTSAQKNPTAFYLCASSIGGNTEAFFGQGTRLTVV.

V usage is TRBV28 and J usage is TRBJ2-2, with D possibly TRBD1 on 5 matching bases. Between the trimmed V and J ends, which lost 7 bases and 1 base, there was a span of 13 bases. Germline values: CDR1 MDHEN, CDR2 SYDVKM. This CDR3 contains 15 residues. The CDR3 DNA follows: TGTGCCAGCACCCTCGTAGGGGTGAACACCGGGGAGCTGTTTTTT. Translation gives CASTLVGVNTGELFF.

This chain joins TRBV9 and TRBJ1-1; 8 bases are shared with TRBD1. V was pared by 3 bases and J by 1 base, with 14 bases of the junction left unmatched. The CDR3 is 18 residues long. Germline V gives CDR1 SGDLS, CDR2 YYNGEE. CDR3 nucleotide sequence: TGTGCCAGCAGCGCGGGGACAGGCACTGTCTCACAGAACACTGAAGCTTTCTTT. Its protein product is CASSAGTGTVSQNTEAFF.

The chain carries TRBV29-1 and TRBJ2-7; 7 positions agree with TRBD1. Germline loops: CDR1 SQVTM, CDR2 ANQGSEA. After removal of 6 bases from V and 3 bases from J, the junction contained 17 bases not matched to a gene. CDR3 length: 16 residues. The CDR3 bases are TGCAGCGTCGACCGACAAGGTCCTAGGGGGCTCTACGAGCAGTACTTC. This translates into CSVDRQGPRGLYEQYF.

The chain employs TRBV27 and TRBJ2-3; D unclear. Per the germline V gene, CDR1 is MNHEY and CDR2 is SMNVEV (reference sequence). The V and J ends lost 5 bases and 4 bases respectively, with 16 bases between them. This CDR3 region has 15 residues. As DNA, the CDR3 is TGTGCCAGCAGTGCCTTGCCCCCTAGTGCAGATACGCAGTATTTT. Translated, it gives CASSALPPSADTQYF.